The T cell receptor (beta chain) under discussion was sequenced for a study of cytomegalovirus exposure and HLA in healthy donors (dated by TCRdb to the late 2010s). Background on the whole study: An earlier analysis of fewer than 750 of the donors reported roughly 300 Gb of sequence data and 117 million unique TCR beta sequences obtained from approximately 180 million T cells. An early release that covered about 600 HLA-typed donors contained about 300 gigabases of sequencing data and 70 million to 100 million unique TCR sequences. Of the approximately 400 genotyped donors, around 81% fell in the genetic ancestry cluster associated with self-reported Caucasian donors. The study aimed to test whether signatures of past pathogen exposure could be identified by cataloging public T cell receptors. The study profiled the T cell repertoires of 500 to 800 subjects by immunosequencing and related them to cytomegalovirus serostatus. Besides the first cohort of 550 to 750 subjects, a separate validation cohort made up of around 120 different subjects was used. To predict cytomegalovirus infection status, the study combined high-throughput TCR immunosequencing, statistical association of individual TCRs with disease status, and machine learning. To study patterns of TCR occurrence, a later analysis re-analyzed previously published TCR beta repertoires from more than 550 donors and added high-resolution HLA genotyping. Rather than drawing on any new phenotypic data, the later analysis identified candidate immune exposures from TCR beta sequences and the way those sequences occurred across donors. In an earlier analysis of a few hundred of the donors, high-throughput TCR beta sequencing was used to judge whether each TCR beta V gene segment behaved as functional or pseudogenic. Donor age, sex, ethnicity and CMV serostatus were compiled alongside the repertoire data. Genome-wide SNP genotypes for about three fifths of the roughly 670 donors were used in a later genetic analysis, which treated that subset as a discovery cohort. Every repertoire in the discovery cohort had been generated on one and the same sequencing platform. HLA typing included class I and class II loci at four-digit resolution. Typing coverage varied by locus: roughly 629-640 donors for A, B, C, DRB1 and DQB1; about 520 for DQA1; around 610 for DPA1; roughly 450 for DPB1. A handful of DR-DQ haplotypes were treated as single units for association and clustering because of strong linkage in the cohort. Among roughly 400 genotyped donors of the cohort, an average of approximately 240,000 unique TCR beta nucleotide sequences were sequenced per donor, roughly 20% of them non-productive.

About this clone itself: It lacks a known antigen.

The cohort comprised hundreds of healthy bone marrow donors. All cohort members were sampled while nominally healthy, although unrecorded immune exposures were likely present. The donor tested CMV seronegative, placing the donor among the 350 or so seronegative members of the cohort. A peripheral blood sample was collected from each donor, and TCR beta sequencing was performed on peripheral blood mononuclear cells. Genomic DNA was extracted from the blood cell samples with the Qiagen DNeasy Blood Extraction Kit. Library creation used the immunoSEQ multiplex PCR assay. The multiplex PCR relied on a mix of 60 forward primers for TCR Vbeta segments and 13 reverse primers for TCR Jbeta segments. Amplification of the CDR3 region of rearranged TCR beta genes was performed with a multiplex PCR assay on genomic DNA. The amplified TCR beta libraries were sequenced on the Illumina HiSeq System as 87-base-pair reads. Turning to the authors' computational methods: A later analysis counted approximately 84 million unique TCR beta chains across the 550 to 700 repertoires, and around 9.9 million of these chains were shared by at least two donors. To remove PCR and sequencing errors, raw reads were error-corrected and collapsed into unique sequences using a nearest-neighbor algorithm that merged closely related sequences. V, D and J gene segments were assigned by aligning CDR3 sequences to IMGT reference sequences. For a sequence to be retained, at least a six-nucleotide match to both a V gene segment and a J gene segment was required. A rearrangement was called productive if the CDR3 had no stop codons and remained in frame with V and J, and every other rearrangement was called non-productive. CDR3 was defined by IMGT convention, running from the second conserved V-encoded cysteine to the conserved J-encoded phenylalanine. Sequences without an unambiguous match to a single V gene segment were excluded from the earlier analysis of several hundred of the donors. An earlier analysis of 500 to 600 of the donors classified V segments as functional when productive rearrangements were above 56.7% and as segregating when the standard deviation between donors was above 5%. A statistical classification framework was developed to diagnose cytomegalovirus status using the catalog of TCR beta chain sequences. In a later analysis, TCR nucleotide sequences were compared against IMGT/GENE-DB human TR gene sequences so that V and J genes could be assigned. A later analysis assigned CDR3 sequences and most-parsimonious VDJ recombination scenarios with the TCRdist pipeline. In a later analysis, each TCR beta chain was defined by its CDR3 amino acid sequence together with its V-gene family, and reads without a unique V-gene family were excluded. In a later analysis, approximately 590 highly shared, low-generation-probability nucleotide sequences were removed to address suspected cross-contamination and a sequencing artifact. In a later analysis, a clonal expansion index was calculated for each public chain from normalized within-repertoire ranks of inferred template counts. A later analysis computed generation probabilities with a VDJ recombination model fitted to out-of-frame rearrangements, and checked the results against IGoR. Hypergeometric tests were used in a later analysis to score TCR-TCR, TCR-HLA and TCR-CMV co-occurrence, with a repertoire-size bias correction applied to the TCR pairs. A later analysis estimated false discovery rates by permuting HLA or CMV assignments 20 times. In a later analysis, co-occurring TCRs were grouped with DBSCAN, and TCRdist sequence similarity was added when clustering was performed within HLA-allele-positive subsets. Co-occurrence clustering excluded repertoires with fewer than 30,000 or more than 120,000 public chains, plus five with anomalous nucleotide sharing. Drawn from immuneACCESS, this table holds only the in-frame rearrangements with V and J called that TCRdb kept. Clones are partly lost; checked studies trace under half to an unresolved V gene and leave the rest unexplained. The DNA gave D and trimming, while V, J and clone size come from that table. This specimen's table enumerates about 160,000 clones. The ten largest clones capture approximately 2.3% of the sample.

In the germline V gene, CDR1 corresponds to MNHEY and CDR2 to SVGAGI. Trimmed from V: 0 bases; trimmed from J: 1 base; junction bases lacking a gene match: 5. From the cysteine through the phenylalanine, the CDR3 covers 16 amino acids. This entry keeps only the CDR3 DNA: 48 bases, framed from base 1. Results and caveats for the whole study, not just this receptor: In a later analysis, HLA-associated TCR beta chains showed more clonal expansion and lower generation probabilities than non-associated chains that were equally common. In this cohort, only TCR beta chains were sequenced, and detectable features were limited by the absence of alpha or paired-chain data. In a later analysis, most CMV-associated TCR beta chains were found to appear HLA-restricted, with HLA associations seemingly driven largely by CMV exposure. Because counts were too low, around 18 rarely observed V segments, including chromosome 9 orphons, were left out of the earlier analysis of 587 of the donors. According to a later genetic analysis, donors in an Asian-associated ancestry cluster had fewer N-insertions in productive TCRs than the roughly 670-donor mean. In an earlier analysis of about 550 of the donors, most TCR beta V segments were observed in productive rearrangements about 90% or about 30% of the time, broadly matching IMGT annotations. Assigning TCR associations to individual alleles was difficult when HLA alleles, especially DR and DQ, strongly co-occurred. According to a later analysis, parvovirus B19, influenza, CMV and Epstein-Barr virus appeared linked to several top co-occurrence clusters. A further reported finding was that TCR beta sequences accurately predicted the HLA-A and HLA-B alleles for most subjects in the first cohort. According to the authors, the approach could potentially be generalized to other disease states and immunological phenotypes. Most TCR sequences were observed very rarely across donors, whereas some public TCRs were present in many individuals. A total of 150 to 200 TCR beta chains were listed by the study as associated with cytomegalovirus. According to a later analysis, TCR association rates differed among HLA loci, with DRB1 alleles showing the most associated TCRs and HLA-C alleles showing the fewest. A cluster of highly shared sequence variants was judged likely to represent a technical artifact of the sequencing pipeline. Roughly uniform sequencing depth across donors was assumed in presence/absence analyses, although this assumption may not hold. At a false discovery rate of 0.05, a later analysis linked under 20,000 TCR beta sequences to specific HLA alleles. The 87-base-pair reads could not distinguish some IMGT-functional V segments, including TRBV6-2 and TRBV6-3, so those segments were excluded. Linkage disequilibrium might explain the correlated functional status among segregating V segments, but an unknown experimental factor could not be excluded. The classifier was reported to diagnose cytomegalovirus status with high specificity and sensitivity in both the original and validation cohorts. Because HLA typing was missing for some donors at each locus, association tests included only the typed subset. V-gene and J-gene trimming of TCR beta chains was associated with a missense DCLRE1C variant in a later genetic analysis, and the association was replicated in an independent cohort. Three of the identified cytomegalovirus-associated TCR beta chains were confirmed in vitro to be specific for cytomegalovirus antigens. For the cohort, immune exposure information was limited to CMV serostatus.

The clonotype comes from a man aged 25-45 years in good health and CMV-seronegative. The sequenced sample consisted of PBMCs. The chain employs TRBV6-5 and TRBJ1-2; 7 bases in the junction line up with TRBD1. The CDR3 corresponds to CASSYSMSGGNYGYTF. The nucleotides read TGTGCCAGCAGTTACTCGATGTCAGGGGGTAACTATGGCTACACCTTC.